One and the same sample provided the 28 T cell receptor beta chains below, sequenced in a study of T-cell memory formation after mild COVID-19. TCRdb ran MiXCR on the 5' RACE reads and lists one entry per CDR3 protein. The table lists 300,000 to 350,000 distinct CDR3 sequences, 19% of them singletons. Specimen: PBMCs or a T cell subset sorted from them (not recorded which). These receptors came from a man younger than 35 who had mild COVID-19 (a few samples of this study predate the infection). Cell type and time point are not known.

The sample holds a few counts of this clonotype. J is TRBJ2-7 and V is TRBV18; no firm D call. CDR1 and CDR2 (germline): KGHSH, LQKENI. Deletions cut 8 bases from V and 5 bases from J, with 10 bases between. The CDR3 has 11 amino acids. Written as DNA, the CDR3 is TGTGCCAGCACAATTAACGACGAGCAGTACGTC. Amino acid sequence: CASTINDEQYV.

This clonotype was recorded at least ten times. V usage is TRBV5-1 and J usage is TRBJ1-2; D unresolved. The germline V and J ends were trimmed by 5 bases and 0 bases, with 8 bases remaining between them. Germline CDR1 and CDR2: SGHRS and YFSETQ. The CDR3 extends over 13 amino acids. CDR3 amino acids: CASRTDANYGYTF. The DNA for the CDR3 is TGCGCCAGCAGAACGGACGCTAACTATGGCTACACCTTC.

There are a few counts of this clonotype. The chain uses TRBV6-5 and TRBJ2-3, with 9 bases lining up with TRBD2. There are 18 residues in the CDR3. Germline V gives CDR1 MNHEY, CDR2 SVGAGI. V shed 7 bases, J shed 1 base, and the junction held 15 bases outside the gene matches. The CDR3 region has the DNA TGTGCCAGCACCCCGCGGGGGCCTAGCGGGACTGGCACAGATACGCAGTATTTT. Protein product: CASTPRGPSGTGTDTQYF.

CDR3 DNA: TGTGCCAGCAGTTATGGTTTCCCTGAAGCTTTCTTT. Translation gives CASSYGFPEAFF. This sequence joins TRBV6-6 and TRBJ1-1; D unclear. The CDR3 is 12 amino acids. V was trimmed by 3 bases and J by 6 bases, leaving 8 bases between them. Germline-derived CDR1 and CDR2 are MNHNY and SVGAGI (reference sequence).

This clonotype was seen only a few times. V and J are TRBV20-1 and TRBJ2-7, with D unclear. Germline values: CDR1 DFQATT, CDR2 SNEGSKA (reference sequence). V lost 5 bases and J 0 bases, leaving 5 bases between the germline ends. The CDR3 runs to 11 residues. The CDR3 protein is CSAPLSYEQYF. The CDR3 DNA follows: TGCAGTGCTCCCCTCTCCTACGAGCAGTACTTC.

Here the CDR3 reads CASSYKAPDTQYF. The CDR3 DNA reads as TGTGCCAGCAGCTATAAGGCTCCAGATACGCAGTATTTT. V usage is TRBV7-9 and J usage is TRBJ2-3; unclear D gene. Per the germline V gene, CDR1 is SEHNR and CDR2 is FQNEAQ (reference sequence). The CDR3 consists of 13 residues. The V end lost 4 bases, the J end lost 4 bases, and 9 bases lay between the germline ends.

The gene calls are TRBV24-1 and TRBJ2-2; 7 nucleotides agree with TRBD1. Germline V gene data show CDR1 as KGHDR and CDR2 as SFDVKD. The CDR3 loop spans 14 amino acids. The J segment lost 5 bases and the V segment lost 5 bases, leaving 4 bases of the junction unmatched. This CDR3 reads CATSGTGWTGELFF. The CDR3 nucleotides are TGTGCCACCAGTGGGACAGGCTGGACCGGGGAGCTGTTTTTT.

V usage is TRBV5-4 and J usage is TRBJ2-3; 7 nucleotides match TRBD1. Trimming cost V 0 bases and J 2 bases; bases outside gene matches: 3. The CDR3 length is 15 residues. The germline V gene has CDR1 SGHNT and CDR2 YYREEE (reference sequence). As DNA, the CDR3 is TGTGCCAGCAGCTTGGCGACAGGGATCACAGATACGCAGTATTTT. This codes for CASSLATGITDTQYF.

V is TRBV9 and J is TRBJ2-3, with 7 bases fitting TRBD1. After removal of 2 bases from V and 6 bases from J, the junction contained 9 bases not matched to a gene. CDR1 and CDR2 (germline): SGDLS, YYNGEE. The CDR3 is 15 residues long. CDR3 in amino acids: CASSVTHEQGDTQYF. The CDR3 bases are TGTGCCAGCAGCGTCACACACGAACAGGGGGATACGCAGTATTTT.

The gene calls are TRBV20-1 and TRBJ2-7; a weak D match, TRBD1 (6 bases). Germline CDR1 is DFQATT and CDR2 is SNEGSKA (reference sequence). The CDR3 spans 14 residues. Trimming took off 3 bases at V and 1 base at J, with 13 bases between the two ends. This CDR3 is CSARGQEVSYEQYF. The CDR3 DNA is TGCAGTGCTAGGGGACAAGAGGTTTCCTACGAGCAGTACTTC.

There are a few counts of this clonotype. The chain links TRBV10-3 to TRBJ1-3, with TRBD1 matching 8 bases. V shed 11 bases and J 3 bases; nucleotides not matched to a gene: 18. Looked up from germline, CDR1 is ENHRY and CDR2 is SYGVKD. This CDR3 has 17 amino acids. In DNA, the CDR3 is TGTGCCGCGACGACAGGGGTGGCTTTTTTTCTTGGAAACACCATATATTTT. Translation gives CAATTGVAFFLGNTIYF.

This clonotype has just a few counts. The chain recombines TRBV20-1 with TRBJ1-1; no clear D. Trimming removed 0 bases from V and 3 bases from J, with 8 bases in between. CDR1 DFQATT and CDR2 SNEGSKA come from the germline V gene (reference sequence). The CDR3 loop spans 13 amino acids. The CDR3 loop reads CSARDRADTEAFF. DNA of the CDR3: TGCAGTGCTAGAGATCGGGCTGACACTGAAGCTTTCTTT.

A few counts support this clonotype. V and J are TRBV6-2 or TRBV6-3 and TRBJ2-7, with unresolved D. Germline CDR1 reads MNHEY; CDR2 reads SVGEGT. The CDR3 spans 13 residues. V lost 2 bases and J lost 4, with 9 bases in between. This CDR3 reads CASSYGILYEQYV. As DNA, the CDR3 is TGTGCCAGCAGTTACGGGATTCTATACGAGCAGTACGTC.

The J gene is TRBJ1-4, the V gene TRBV20-1, with D possibly matching TRBD1 (5 bases). Germline-derived CDR1 and CDR2 are DFQATT and SNEGSKA (reference sequence). This CDR3 region has 12 residues. Trimming shortened V by 5 bases and J by 8 bases, and 12 bases separated the two germline ends. The CDR3, as DNA: TGCAGTGCTCGCCGGGGGGAGGAAAAACTGTTTTTT. Its protein is CSARRGEEKLFF.

The V call is TRBV12-3 or TRBV12-4, the J call TRBJ1-1; 8 positions match TRBD1. The CDR3 is made up of 14 amino acids. Unmatched junction bases numbered 4, after V lost 6 bases and J lost 1 base. The CDR3 DNA reads as TGTGCCAGCAGGCTCGACAGGGGGAACACTGAAGCTTTCTTT. It is translated as CASRLDRGNTEAFF.

The CDR3 sequence: CASSTRTGQETQYF. The CDR3 bases are TGCGCCAGCAGCACCCGGACAGGGCAAGAGACCCAGTACTTC. This rearrangement joins TRBV4-1 to TRBJ2-5; 8 bases are shared with TRBD1. The CDR3 contains 14 residues. Germline-derived CDR1 and CDR2 are MGHRA and YSYEKL. J lost 2 bases, V lost 5 bases, and 4 bases had no gene match.

The table lists this clonotype with a few counts. The V and J genes are TRBV4-1 and TRBJ2-2; a possible D gene is TRBD1 (6 bases). The germline V and J ends were trimmed by 0 bases and 7 bases, with 12 bases remaining between them. The germline CDR1 and CDR2 sequences are MGHRA and YSYEKL. The CDR3 runs 15 residues. The CDR3 nucleotides are TGCGCCAGCAGCCAAGATCCTGGACAGCGCGGGGAGCTGTTTTTT. Translated: CASSQDPGQRGELFF.

This sequence joins TRBV20-1 and TRBJ1-5; D unresolved. The CDR3 length is 14 residues. Germline CDR1 DFQATT, CDR2 SNEGSKA (reference sequence). With 4 bases removed from V and 3 bases from J, the gap between germline ends came to 13 bases. This chain's CDR3 is CSAIDRVDNQPQHF. In nucleotides, the CDR3 is TGCAGTGCTATTGATAGGGTGGACAATCAGCCCCAGCATTTT.

V gene TRBV7-8 combines with J gene TRBJ1-1; D uncertain. The length of the CDR3 is 15 residues. V lost 3 bases and J lost 1, with 12 bases in between. Germline loops: CDR1 SGHVS, CDR2 FQNEAQ. DNA for the CDR3: TGTGCCAGCAGCTTGCGTATAGGGCGGAACACTGAAGCTTTCTTT. Its protein is CASSLRIGRNTEAFF.

The sample holds a few counts of this clonotype. DNA for the CDR3: TGTGCCACCAGCAGATCCGACAGGGGGCTGCAGACCCAGTACTTC. It translates to CATSRSDRGLQTQYF. The chain couples TRBV15 to TRBJ2-5; 10 bases align to TRBD1. V dropped 2 bases and J dropped 6; count of bases not matched to a gene: 6. There are 15 residues in the CDR3. Looked up from germline, CDR1 is LNHNV and CDR2 is YYDKDF (reference sequence).

J is TRBJ1-3 and V is TRBV4-2, with 7 bases that match TRBD1. The germline CDR1 and CDR2 sequences are LGHNA and YNFKEQ. V shed 5 bases and J 1 base; nucleotides not matched to a gene: 5. The CDR3 loop spans 15 amino acids. CDR3 nucleotide sequence: TGTGCCAGCAGCGGTAGACAGGGTTCTGGAAACACCATATATTTT. Its protein product is CASSGRQGSGNTIYF.

This rearrangement joins TRBV12-3 or TRBV12-4 to TRBJ2-3, with D maybe TRBD2 (6 bases). This CDR3 has 16 amino acids. The V end lost 1 base, the J end lost 0 bases, and 11 bases lay between the germline ends. CDR3: CASSLGASASTDTQYF. Written as DNA, the CDR3 is TGTGCCAGCAGTTTAGGAGCTAGCGCTAGCACAGATACGCAGTATTTT.

The chain links TRBV6-5 to TRBJ2-7; 9 bases agree with TRBD1. With 6 bases clipped from V and 6 bases from J, the junction kept 9 bases outside the gene matches. Germline CDR1 and CDR2: MNHEY and SVGAGI. The CDR3 extends over 14 amino acids. The CDR3 coding sequence is TGTGCCAGCAGAAGGACAGGGGCGATTTTCGAGCAGTACGTC. This codes for CASRRTGAIFEQYV.

This clonotype turned up a few times. This chain joins TRBV9 and TRBJ2-6; D might be TRBD1 or TRBD2, each matching 5 bases. The CDR3 sequence is 15 residues long. V lost 5 bases to trimming and J lost 4 bases, with 13 bases between them. In germline, CDR1 is SGDLS, CDR2 YYNGEE. CDR3 coding DNA: TGTGCCAGCAGTGTTGGGGGATCCGGGGCCAACGTCCTGACTTTC. This translates into CASSVGGSGANVLTF.

A few counts support this clonotype. This rearrangement joins TRBV12-3 or TRBV12-4 to TRBJ2-6; D is undetermined. The CDR3 contains 16 residues. V lost 5 bases, J lost 0 bases, and 11 bases lay in between. CDR3 DNA sequence: TGTGCCAGCAGTCGGACGGAGAGCTCTGGGGCCAACGTCCTGACTTTC. Amino acid sequence: CASSRTESSGANVLTF.

The V call is TRBV5-6, the J call TRBJ1-1, with D maybe TRBD1 (5 bases). CDR1 SGHDT and CDR2 YYEEEE come from the germline V gene. The ends were cut back, 0 bases at V and 3 bases at J, with 6 bases in the middle. The CDR3 sequence is 13 residues long. CDR3 in amino acids: CASSLGQYTEAFF. The CDR3 coding sequence is TGTGCCAGCAGCTTGGGACAGTACACTGAAGCTTTCTTT.

The J gene is TRBJ1-1, the V gene TRBV7-9; D unresolved. The CDR3 extends over 13 amino acids. The ends were cut back, 5 bases at V and 1 base at J, with 8 bases in the middle. Germline V CDR1 and CDR2: SEHNR, FQNEAQ (reference sequence). CDR3 nucleotide sequence: TGTGCCAGCAGCGCGGTGGGGAACACTGAAGCTTTCTTT. It is translated as CASSAVGNTEAFF.

This clonotype was seen a few times. The V gene is TRBV15, the J gene TRBJ2-7, with D possibly being TRBD1 or TRBD2 (5 bases each). This CDR3 has 13 residues. The V and J ends lost 4 bases and 4 bases respectively, with 11 bases between them. Germline-derived CDR1 and CDR2 are LNHNV and YYDKDF (reference sequence). CDR3 nucleotides: TGTGCCACCAGCAAAGGGGAGAGTTACGAGCAGTACTTC. Protein sequence: CATSKGESYEQYF.